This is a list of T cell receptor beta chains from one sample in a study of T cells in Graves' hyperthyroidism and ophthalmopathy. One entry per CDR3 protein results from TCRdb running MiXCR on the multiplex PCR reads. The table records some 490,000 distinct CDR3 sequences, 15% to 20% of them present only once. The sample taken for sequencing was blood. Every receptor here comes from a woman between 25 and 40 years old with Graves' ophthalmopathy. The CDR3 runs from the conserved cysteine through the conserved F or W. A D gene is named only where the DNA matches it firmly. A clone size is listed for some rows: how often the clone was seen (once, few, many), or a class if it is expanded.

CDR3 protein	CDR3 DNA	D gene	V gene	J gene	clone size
CASRNLDPPVPYNEQFF	TGTGCCAGCAGAAATCTGGACCCACCGGTTCCCTACAATGAGCAGTTCTTC	.	TRBV6-1	TRBJ2-1	.
CSVHPGLAGDGELFF	TGCAGCGTCCATCCCGGACTAGCGGGAGACGGGGAGCTGTTTTTT	TRBD2	TRBV29-1	TRBJ2-2	.
CASSSSLARVGVMNEQFF	TGTGCCAGCAGTTCCTCCCTCGCCAGGGTGGGGGTAATGAATGAGCAGTTCTTC	.	TRBV27	TRBJ2-1	many
CASIRDRVGETQYF	TGTGCCAGCATAAGAGACAGGGTTGGCGAGACCCAGTACTTC	TRBD1	TRBV6-1	TRBJ2-5	many
CASSLAGARETQYF	TGTGCCAGCAGCTTGGCCGGGGCTAGGGAGACCCAGTACTTC	.	TRBV5-5	TRBJ2-5	many
CASSLPGTLETQYF	TGTGCCAGCAGCTTGCCCGGGACCCTGGAGACCCAGTACTTC	.	TRBV13	TRBJ2-5	few
CASSPEIQNEQFF	TGTGCCAGCAGCCCAGAGATCCAAAATGAGCAGTTCTTC	.	TRBV7-9	TRBJ2-1	few
CASSLREAGLGEQFF	TGCGCCAGCAGCTTGAGGGAGGCGGGGCTCGGTGAGCAGTTCTTC	.	TRBV5-1	TRBJ2-1	many
CASSQSGQGGSYEQYF	TGCGCCAGCAGCCAATCGGGACAGGGGGGGTCCTACGAGCAGTACTTC	TRBD1	TRBV4-1	TRBJ2-7	.
CASRQAQGSADTQYF	TGTGCCAGCAGGCAGGCCCAGGGGAGCGCAGATACGCAGTATTTT	.	TRBV5-4	TRBJ2-3	few
CASTGEGWKNTEAFF	TGTGCCAGCACCGGGGAGGGGTGGAAGAACACTGAAGCTTTCTTT	.	TRBV12-3/TRBV12-4	TRBJ1-1	many
CSVDTGLRNTGELFF	TGCAGCGTTGACACAGGACTGAGGAACACCGGGGAGCTGTTTTTT	.	TRBV29-1	TRBJ2-2	.